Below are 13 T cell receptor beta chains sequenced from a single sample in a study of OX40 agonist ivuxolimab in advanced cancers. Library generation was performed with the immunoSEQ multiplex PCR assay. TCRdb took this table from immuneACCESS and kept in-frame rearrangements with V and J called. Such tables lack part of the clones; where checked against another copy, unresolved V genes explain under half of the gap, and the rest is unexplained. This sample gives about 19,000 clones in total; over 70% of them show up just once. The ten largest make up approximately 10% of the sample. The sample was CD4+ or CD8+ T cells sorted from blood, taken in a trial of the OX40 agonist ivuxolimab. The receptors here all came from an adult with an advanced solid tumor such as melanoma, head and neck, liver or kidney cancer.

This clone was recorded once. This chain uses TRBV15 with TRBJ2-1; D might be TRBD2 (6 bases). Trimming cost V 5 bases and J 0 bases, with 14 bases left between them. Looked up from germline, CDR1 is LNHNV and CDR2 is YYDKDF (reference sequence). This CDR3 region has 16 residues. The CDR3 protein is CATSGWDFSSYNEQFF. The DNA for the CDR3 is TGTGCCACCAGCGGATGGGACTTTAGCTCCTACAATGAGCAGTTCTTC.

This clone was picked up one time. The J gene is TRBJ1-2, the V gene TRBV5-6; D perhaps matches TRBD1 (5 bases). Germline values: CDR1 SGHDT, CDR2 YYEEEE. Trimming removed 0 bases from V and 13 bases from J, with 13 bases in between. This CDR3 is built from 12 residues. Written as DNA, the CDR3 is TGTGCCAGCAGCTTGGGTGGGGGTCCCGCCACCTTC. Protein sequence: CASSLGGGPATF. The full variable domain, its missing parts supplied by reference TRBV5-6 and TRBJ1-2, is DAGVTQSPTHLIKTRGQQVTLRCSPKSGHDTVSWYQQALGQGPQFIFQYYEEEERQRGNFPDRFSGHQFPNYSSELNVNALLLGDSALYLCASSLGGGPATFGSGTRLTVV.

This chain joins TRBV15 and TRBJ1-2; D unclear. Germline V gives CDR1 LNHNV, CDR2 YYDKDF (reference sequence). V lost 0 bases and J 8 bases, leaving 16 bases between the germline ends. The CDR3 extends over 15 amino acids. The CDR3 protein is CATSRDQRALGGYTF. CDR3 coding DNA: TGTGCCACCAGCAGAGATCAGAGGGCCCTTGGGGGCTACACCTTC.

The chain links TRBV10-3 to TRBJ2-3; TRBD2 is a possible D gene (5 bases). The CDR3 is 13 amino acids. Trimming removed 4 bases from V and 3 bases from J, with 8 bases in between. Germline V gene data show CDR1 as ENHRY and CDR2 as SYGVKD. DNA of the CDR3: TGTGCCATCAGTGTGAGGGAAACAGATACGCAGTATTTT. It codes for CAISVRETDTQYF.

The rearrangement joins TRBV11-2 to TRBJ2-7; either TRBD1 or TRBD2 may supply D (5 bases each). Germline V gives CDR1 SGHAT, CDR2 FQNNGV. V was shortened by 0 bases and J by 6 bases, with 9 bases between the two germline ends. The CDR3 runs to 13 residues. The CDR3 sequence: CASSLEPGTEQYF. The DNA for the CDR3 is TGTGCCAGCAGCTTAGAACCCGGGACCGAGCAGTACTTC.

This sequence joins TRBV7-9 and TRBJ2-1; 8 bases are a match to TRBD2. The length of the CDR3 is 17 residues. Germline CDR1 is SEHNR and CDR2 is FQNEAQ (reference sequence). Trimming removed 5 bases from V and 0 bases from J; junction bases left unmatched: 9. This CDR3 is CASSPLAGFSSYNEQFF. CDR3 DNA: TGTGCCAGCAGCCCCTTAGCGGGATTCAGCTCCTACAATGAGCAGTTCTTC. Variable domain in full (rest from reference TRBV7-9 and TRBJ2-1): DTGVSQNPRHKITKRGQNVTFRCDPISEHNRLYWYRQTLGQGPEFLTYFQNEAQLEKSRLLSDRFSAERPKGSFSTLEIQRTEQGDSAMYLCASSPLAGFSSYNEQFFGPGTRLTVL.

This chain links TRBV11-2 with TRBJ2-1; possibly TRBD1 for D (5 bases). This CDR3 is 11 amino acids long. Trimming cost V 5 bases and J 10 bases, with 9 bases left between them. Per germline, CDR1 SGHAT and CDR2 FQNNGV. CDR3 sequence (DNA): TGTGCCAGCAGCCTAAGGGGAGAGCAGTTCTTC. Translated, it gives CASSLRGEQFF.

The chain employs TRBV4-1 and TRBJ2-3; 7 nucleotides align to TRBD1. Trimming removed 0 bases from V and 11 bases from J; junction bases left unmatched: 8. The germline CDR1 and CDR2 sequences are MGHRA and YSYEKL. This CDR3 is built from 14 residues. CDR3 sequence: CASSQERRTGLQYF. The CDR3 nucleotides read TGCGCCAGCAGCCAAGAGAGGAGGACAGGTTTGCAGTATTTT.

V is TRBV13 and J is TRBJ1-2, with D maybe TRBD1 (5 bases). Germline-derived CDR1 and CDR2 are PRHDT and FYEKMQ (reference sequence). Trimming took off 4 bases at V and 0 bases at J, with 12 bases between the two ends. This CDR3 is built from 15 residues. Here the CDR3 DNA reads TGTGCCAGCAGCTCGGACACAGTCCCTAACTATGGCTACACCTTC. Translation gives CASSSDTVPNYGYTF.

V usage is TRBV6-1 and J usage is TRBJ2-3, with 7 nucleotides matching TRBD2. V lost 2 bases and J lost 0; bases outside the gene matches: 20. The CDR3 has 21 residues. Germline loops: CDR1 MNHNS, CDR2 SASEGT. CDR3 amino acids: CASSEWVGRSLPYTSTDTQYF. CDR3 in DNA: TGTGCCAGCAGTGAATGGGTCGGGAGGTCCCTCCCCTACACTAGCACAGATACGCAGTATTTT.

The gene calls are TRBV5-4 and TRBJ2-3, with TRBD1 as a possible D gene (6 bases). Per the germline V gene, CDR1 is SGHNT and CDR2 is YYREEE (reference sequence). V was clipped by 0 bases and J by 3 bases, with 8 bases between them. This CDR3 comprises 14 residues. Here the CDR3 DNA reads TGTGCCAGCAGCTTGGACAGGGTTACAGATACGCAGTATTTT. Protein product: CASSLDRVTDTQYF.

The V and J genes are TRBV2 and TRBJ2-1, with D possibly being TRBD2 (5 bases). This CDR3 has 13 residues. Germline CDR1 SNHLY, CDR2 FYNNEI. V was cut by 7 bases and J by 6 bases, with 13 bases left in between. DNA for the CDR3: TGTGCCAGCACCCTTAGCCGGGGCAATGAGCAGTTCTTC. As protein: CASTLSRGNEQFF.

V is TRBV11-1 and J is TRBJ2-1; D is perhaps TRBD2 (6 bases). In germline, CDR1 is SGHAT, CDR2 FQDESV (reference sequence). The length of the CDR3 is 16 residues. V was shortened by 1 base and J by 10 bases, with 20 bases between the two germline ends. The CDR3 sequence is CASSLVRVAVGREQFF. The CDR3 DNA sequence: TGTGCCAGCAGCTTAGTTCGGGTAGCGGTGGGTCGGGAGCAGTTCTTC. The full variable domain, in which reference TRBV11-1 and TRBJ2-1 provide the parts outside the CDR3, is EAEVAQSPRYKITEKSQAVAFWCDPISGHATLYWYRQILGQGPELLVQFQDESVVDDSQLPKDRFSAERLKGVDSTLKIQPAELGDSAMYLCASSLVRVAVGREQFFGPGTRLTVL.